The 25 T cell receptor beta chains given below trace back to one sample, sequenced in a study of shared clonotypes between healthy human individuals. Produced via immunoSEQ multiplex PCR; TCRdb's table is partial and in-frame only. The sample shows more than 450,000 clones, around 79% of them seen only once. Sample: PBMCs. Every receptor here comes from a woman between 40 and 50 years old in good health. Some clones in this sample may be carry-over from other donors' samples.

The rearrangement links TRBV7-8 to TRBJ2-3; the D gene is possibly TRBD1 (6 bases). The germline V gene encodes CDR1 SGHVS and CDR2 FQNEAQ. V was clipped by 5 bases and J by 2 bases, with 29 bases between them. The CDR3 loop spans 20 amino acids. The CDR3 region is CASSQRTAGNIGRDTDTQYF. CDR3 in DNA: TGTGCCAGCAGCCAGCGGACAGCCGGAAATATAGGTCGAGACACAGATACGCAGTATTTT.

The CDR3 sequence: CASSIGVSGANVLTF. CDR3 bases: TGTGCCAGTAGTATAGGGGTGTCTGGGGCCAACGTCCTGACTTTC. The chain is built from TRBV19 and TRBJ2-6; D uncertain. Between the trimmed V and J ends, which lost 1 base and 1 base, there was a span of 5 bases. Germline values: CDR1 LNHDA, CDR2 SQIVND (reference sequence). The CDR3 consists of 15 residues.

This rearrangement joins TRBV5-1 to TRBJ2-5; 10 nucleotides match TRBD2. V dropped 0 bases and J dropped 5; count of bases not matched to a gene: 10. The germline gives CDR1 SGHRS, CDR2 YFSETQ. The CDR3 has 17 residues. CDR3 sequence: CASSLAGTLAGVETQYF. In DNA form, the CDR3 reads TGCGCCAGCAGCTTGGCCGGCACGCTAGCGGGAGTTGAGACCCAGTACTTC.

This sequence joins TRBV5-1 and TRBJ2-2; possibly TRBD2 for D (6 bases). The CDR3 is made up of 13 amino acids. Looked up from germline, CDR1 is SGHRS and CDR2 is YFSETQ. Trimming left V 1 base short and J 6 bases short, with 7 bases between. DNA of the CDR3: TGCGCCAGCAGCTTGCCGGGGGCCGGGGAGCTGTTTTTT. It translates to CASSLPGAGELFF.

The rearrangement joins TRBV28 to TRBJ2-7; 11 nucleotides match TRBD1. The germline CDR1 and CDR2 sequences are MDHEN and SYDVKM. CDR3 length: 16 amino acids. V gave up 8 bases and J gave up 4 bases; unmatched junction bases: 13. The CDR3 sequence is CASCGQGAIHLYEQYF. CDR3 DNA: TGTGCCAGCTGTGGACAGGGGGCGATCCACCTTTACGAGCAGTACTTC. Full variable domain (rest looked up from reference TRBV28 and TRBJ2-7): DVKVTQSSRYLVKRTGEKVFLECVQDMDHENMFWYRQDPGLGLRLIYFSYDVKMKEKGDIPEGYSVSREKKERFSLILESASTNQTSMYLCASCGQGAIHLYEQYFGPGTRLTVT.

The CDR3 coding sequence is TGTGCCACCAGCCCCCGGGACCGACCCTACGAGCAGTACTTC. It encodes CATSPRDRPYEQYF. The genes are TRBV15 and TRBJ2-7; D is possibly TRBD1 or TRBD2 (5 bases each). Germline V lookup: CDR1 LNHNV, CDR2 YYDKDF (reference sequence). The CDR3 is 14 amino acids. The V end lost 5 bases, the J end lost 2 bases, and 13 bases lay between the germline ends.

In the case of this clone: The same CDR3 can be traced to other DNA sequences in this sample. This chain links TRBV18 with TRBJ1-5, with D hard to call. V was trimmed by 1 base and J by 4 bases, leaving 5 bases between them. This CDR3 is 13 amino acids long. CDR1 and CDR2 (germline): KGHSH, LQKENI. The CDR3 loop reads CASSPQGNQPQHF. The DNA for the CDR3 is TGTGCCAGCTCACCACAAGGTAATCAGCCCCAGCATTTT.

The chain carries TRBV5-1 and TRBJ2-1, with TRBD1 matching over 10 bases. The CDR3 has 16 amino acids. J gave up 8 bases and V 3 bases, and 11 bases lay outside the gene matches. Germline-derived CDR1 and CDR2 are SGHRS and YFSETQ. CDR3 coding DNA: TGCGCCAGCAGCTACAGGGGGACAGGGGACTTCGATGAGCAGTTCTTC. This encodes CASSYRGTGDFDEQFF.

The rearrangement joins TRBV7-3 to TRBJ2-7; 9 bases are a match to TRBD2. This CDR3 is built from 13 residues. Germline assignment: CDR1 SGHTA and CDR2 FQGTGA. The V segment lost 5 bases and the J segment 3 bases; nucleotides outside the gene matches: 2. The CDR3: CASSISGGYEQYF. CDR3 in DNA: TGTGCCAGCAGCATTAGCGGGGGCTACGAGCAGTACTTC.

This chain connects TRBV5-4 to TRBJ1-1; maybe TRBD1 (5 bases). This CDR3 spans 16 amino acids. V lost 2 bases and J 4 bases, leaving 18 bases between the germline ends. CDR1 and CDR2 (germline): SGHNT, YYREEE (reference sequence). CDR3 in amino acids: CASSLLGAPLSTEAFF. Written as DNA, the CDR3 is TGTGCCAGCAGCTTATTAGGGGCTCCCCTGAGCACTGAAGCTTTCTTT.

With respect to this clone: Other DNA sequences in the sample encode the same CDR3. The V and J genes are TRBV5-1 and TRBJ1-4; perhaps TRBD1 as D (5 bases). Germline V gene data show CDR1 as SGHRS and CDR2 as YFSETQ. The ends were cut back, 4 bases at V and 0 bases at J, with 7 bases in the middle. The CDR3 spans 14 residues. CDR3 DNA: TGCGCCAGCAGCCCGGGGGCAACTAATGAAAAACTGTTTTTT. Protein product: CASSPGATNEKLFF.

The V call is TRBV9, the J call TRBJ2-1, with TRBD2 matching 8 bases. The J segment lost 8 bases and the V segment lost 1 base, leaving 11 bases of the junction unmatched. Germline CDR1 SGDLS, CDR2 YYNGEE. The CDR3 is 16 amino acids. CDR3: CASSVWGREGLDEQFF. The DNA of the CDR3 is TGTGCCAGCAGCGTATGGGGTCGGGAGGGCCTGGATGAGCAGTTCTTC.

The chain has TRBV4-2 and TRBJ1-6; no firm D call. The CDR3 contains 16 residues. Deletions cut 4 bases from V and 4 bases from J, with 14 bases between. The V gene's germline CDR1 is LGHNA and CDR2 YNFKEQ. The CDR3 reads CASSPAPGSYNSPLHF. The CDR3, as DNA: TGTGCCAGCAGCCCCGCCCCGGGGAGTTATAATTCACCCCTCCACTTT.

In its sample, this clone was seen many times. The genes are TRBV5-1 and TRBJ1-3; D uncertain. This CDR3 has 15 amino acids. The germline gives CDR1 SGHRS, CDR2 YFSETQ. V was clipped by 2 bases and J by 0 bases, with 9 bases between them. CDR3 bases: TGCGCCAGCAGCTTAGACGGAAACTCTGGAAACACCATATATTTT. Residues: CASSLDGNSGNTIYF.

In DNA, the CDR3 is TGTGCCAGCAGTGAATTTAGTAGGGATACGCAGTATTTT. Residues: CASSEFSRDTQYF. The chain is built from TRBV25-1 and TRBJ2-3; D is unresolved. The V end was cut by 1 base, the J end by 6 bases, with 8 bases between. This CDR3 spans 13 amino acids. CDR1 MGHDK and CDR2 SYGVNS come from the germline V gene.

CDR3 DNA: TGTGCCAGCAGCCCGGGACTAGCGGGAGAGGAGCAGTACTTC. Protein product: CASSPGLAGEEQYF. This rearrangement joins TRBV7-9 to TRBJ2-7, with 14 bases fitting TRBD2. The germline V gene has CDR1 SEHNR and CDR2 FQNEAQ (reference sequence). V dropped 5 bases and J dropped 7; count of bases not matched to a gene: 4. This CDR3 contains 14 residues. The whole variable domain, remainder taken from reference TRBV7-9 and TRBJ2-7, is DTGVSQNPRHKITKRGQNVTFRCDPISEHNRLYWYRQTLGQGPEFLTYFQNEAQLEKSRLLSDRFSAERPKGSFSTLEIQRTEQGDSAMYLCASSPGLAGEEQYFGPGTRLTVT.

As concerns this clone: This same CDR3 is encoded by further DNA sequences in the sample. The V gene is TRBV11-3, the J gene TRBJ2-2; D remains ambiguous. Germline assignment: CDR1 SGHNT and CDR2 YENEEA. Trimming stripped 1 base from V and 2 bases from J, with 8 bases between. The CDR3 contains 15 residues. CDR3 DNA sequence: TGTGCCAGCAGCTTAGCCGGCACCAACACCGGGGAGCTGTTTTTT. The encoded protein is CASSLAGTNTGELFF.

This clone was counted a few times. Other DNA sequences from this sample encode an identical CDR3 as well. This sequence joins TRBV27 and TRBJ2-7, with unresolved D. V lost 4 bases, J lost 2 bases, and 6 bases lay in between. Germline V gives CDR1 MNHEY, CDR2 SMNVEV (reference sequence). The CDR3 consists of 12 residues. Here the CDR3 reads CASSSPTYEQYF. The CDR3 nucleotides read TGTGCCAGCAGTTCCCCAACCTACGAGCAGTACTTC.

A word on this clone: This may come from a read error, since a much larger clone is one base off. The same CDR3 also results from other DNA sequences found in this sample. The rearrangement joins TRBV25-1 to TRBJ2-7; 13 nucleotides agree with TRBD2. This CDR3 region has 15 residues. V was pared by 4 bases and J by 0 bases, with 0 bases of the junction left unmatched. Looked up from germline, CDR1 is MGHDK and CDR2 is SYGVNS. CDR3 bases: TGTGCCAGCAGTGGGACTAGCGGGAGCTCCTACGAGCAGTACTTC. This sequence encodes CASSGTSGSSYEQYF.

The V gene is TRBV10-3, the J gene TRBJ2-1; 7 bases are shared with TRBD1. The CDR3 extends over 15 amino acids. Germline loops: CDR1 ENHRY, CDR2 SYGVKD. The V gene end was trimmed by 0 bases and the J gene end by 12 bases; junction bases not matched to a gene: 11. The CDR3 spells CAISESQGQAPGQFF. The CDR3 nucleotides read TGTGCCATCAGTGAGTCCCAAGGACAGGCCCCCGGGCAGTTCTTC.

The genes are TRBV11-2 and TRBJ2-7; D remains unclear. Germline CDR1 SGHAT, CDR2 FQNNGV. This CDR3 contains 11 residues. V was trimmed by 6 bases and J by 5 bases, leaving 8 bases between them. CDR3 amino acids: CASSPRNEQYF. The CDR3 DNA reads as TGTGCCAGCAGTCCCCGGAACGAGCAGTACTTC.

The sample holds one count of this clone. This chain joins TRBV27 and TRBJ1-2; TRBD1 agrees at 8 bases. J gave up 0 bases and V 5 bases, and 11 bases lay outside the gene matches. The germline gives CDR1 MNHEY, CDR2 SMNVEV (reference sequence). This CDR3 has 17 amino acids. The CDR3 DNA reads TGTGCCAGCAGTCCCCGGACAGGGACCGTCGCTAACTATGGCTACACCTTC. Its protein is CASSPRTGTVANYGYTF.

This clone occurred a few times. V gene TRBV7-9 combines with J gene TRBJ1-1; 7 bases agree with TRBD1. The CDR3 sequence is 15 residues long. In germline, CDR1 is SEHNR, CDR2 FQNEAQ (reference sequence). V was pared by 4 bases and J by 5 bases, with 10 bases of the junction left unmatched. CDR3 DNA sequence: TGTGCCAGCAGCTCCAAACCAGGGGGGATGACTGAAGCTTTCTTT. Its protein product is CASSSKPGGMTEAFF. Looking up the rest from reference TRBV7-9 and TRBJ1-1 gives the full variable domain: DTGVSQNPRHKITKRGQNVTFRCDPISEHNRLYWYRQTLGQGPEFLTYFQNEAQLEKSRLLSDRFSAERPKGSFSTLEIQRTEQGDSAMYLCASSSKPGGMTEAFFGQGTRLTVV.

The J gene is TRBJ2-1, the V gene TRBV29-1; D possibly corresponds to TRBD1 (5 bases). Trimming left V 6 bases short and J 2 bases short, with 14 bases between. The CDR3 is 14 amino acids. The V gene's germline CDR1 is SQVTM and CDR2 ANQGSEA. CDR3: CSVTGFGAYNEQFF. The DNA for the CDR3 is TGCAGCGTCACAGGATTTGGCGCCTACAATGAGCAGTTCTTC.

The chain joins TRBV25-1 to TRBJ2-3, with a weak D call TRBD2 (6 bases). V was clipped by 1 base and J by 3 bases, with 11 bases between them. Germline values: CDR1 MGHDK, CDR2 SYGVNS. This CDR3 is 15 amino acids long. DNA for the CDR3: TGTGCCAGCAGTGAATGGGGCCGGGGGACAGATACGCAGTATTTT. Its translation: CASSEWGRGTDTQYF. The entire variable domain, with the rest obtained from reference TRBV25-1 and TRBJ2-3, is as follows: EADIYQTPRYLVIGTGKKITLECSQTMGHDKMYWYQQDPGMELHLIHYSYGVNSTEKGDLSSESTVSRIRTEHFPLTLESARPSHTSQYLCASSEWGRGTDTQYFGPGTRLTVL.